Listed here are 32 T cell receptor beta chains from one sample, sequenced in a study of T cell responses to AZD1222 COVID-19 vaccine. Libraries were prepared by immunoSEQ multiplex PCR; TCRdb keeps only in-frame clonotypes and omits some of them. This sample has approximately 99,000 clones, with 86% found just once. Sequenced material: peripheral blood, taken on day 0 of AZD1222 vaccination. Receptors were obtained from an adult in good health.

The chain recombines TRBV7-2 with TRBJ2-3, with 7 nucleotides matching TRBD2. Germline V CDR1 and CDR2: SGHTA, FQGNSA. The V segment lost 1 base and the J segment 2 bases; nucleotides outside the gene matches: 6. The CDR3 totals 16 residues. CDR3 coding DNA: TGTGCCAGCAGCTTAGGGGGAGCGGGGAACACAGATACGCAGTATTTT. Amino acid sequence: CASSLGGAGNTDTQYF.

This chain links TRBV7-9 with TRBJ1-5, with TRBD1 identical over 9 bases. CDR1 and CDR2 from the germline V gene are SEHNR and FQNEAQ (reference sequence). CDR3 length: 13 residues. Losses at the gene ends were 5 bases for V and 5 bases for J; bases not matched to a gene: 1. The CDR3 nucleotides are TGTGCCAGCAGCAGGACAGGGGATCAGCCCCAGCATTTT. Translated: CASSRTGDQPQHF.

The chain joins TRBV5-1 to TRBJ2-7; D might be TRBD1 or TRBD2, each matching 6 bases. The CDR3 covers 13 residues. The germline V gene has CDR1 SGHRS and CDR2 YFSETQ. Trimming took 1 base from V and 7 from J, leaving 12 bases between them. The CDR3 coding sequence is TGCGCCAGCAGCTTGTGGGGGGCTGGGGAGCAGTACTTC. Amino acid sequence: CASSLWGAGEQYF.

In its sample, this clone was seen once. This sequence joins TRBV19 and TRBJ2-3; D gene ambiguous. Trimming left V 1 base short and J 2 bases short, with 4 bases between. The CDR3 runs to 13 residues. Germline V gene lookup returns CDR1 LNHDA and CDR2 SQIVND (reference sequence). Written as DNA, the CDR3 is TGTGCCAGTAGTATAGCCACCACAGATACGCAGTATTTT. Its translation: CASSIATTDTQYF.

The chain carries TRBV4-1 and TRBJ2-1; no definite D call. Trimming removed 7 bases from V and 2 bases from J, with 15 bases in between. Germline V gives CDR1 MGHRA, CDR2 YSYEKL. The CDR3 extends over 15 amino acids. The CDR3 protein is CASNPGGVPYNEQFF. The CDR3 nucleotides read TGCGCCAGCAACCCCGGCGGCGTCCCCTACAATGAGCAGTTCTTC.

This clone was observed once. The V gene is TRBV7-8, the J gene TRBJ2-5; no firm D call. The ends were cut back, 5 bases at V and 2 bases at J, with 9 bases in the middle. CDR3 length: 13 amino acids. Germline V gene data show CDR1 as SGHVS and CDR2 as FQNEAQ. This CDR3 is CASSLTNQETQYF. DNA for the CDR3: TGTGCCAGCAGCCTTACTAATCAAGAGACCCAGTACTTC.

On this clone: At one of its ends the junction is not consistent with the germline gene, which may arise from a read error. The rearrangement links TRBV28 to TRBJ1-2, with TRBD1 matching 9 bases. The CDR3 totals 12 residues. CDR1 is MDHEN and CDR2 is SYDVKM in the germline V gene. The DNA of the CDR3 is TGTGCCAGCAGACGAAACCGGGACAGGGAGTTCTTC. Its protein product is CASRRNRDREFF.

This clone has only one observation. V usage is TRBV12-3 or TRBV12-4 and J usage is TRBJ2-5; D remains ambiguous. The V and J ends lost 6 bases and 4 bases respectively, with 6 bases between them. This CDR3 has 11 amino acids. The CDR3, as DNA: TGTGCCAGCAGCAAAATAGAGACCCAGTACTTC. This translates into CASSKIETQYF.

This clone was seen just once. V is TRBV28 and J is TRBJ1-5; 8 positions agree with TRBD1. Germline values: CDR1 MDHEN, CDR2 SYDVKM. V trimming: 5 bases; J trimming: 6 bases; junction bases outside the gene matches: 9. CDR3 length equals 15 residues. Here the CDR3 DNA reads TGTGCCAGCAGTACCGGACAGGGCGTGATTCAGCCCCAGCATTTT. Translating gives CASSTGQGVIQPQHF. The entire variable domain, with the rest obtained from reference TRBV28 and TRBJ1-5, is as follows: DVKVTQSSRYLVKRTGEKVFLECVQDMDHENMFWYRQDPGLGLRLIYFSYDVKMKEKGDIPEGYSVSREKKERFSLILESASTNQTSMYLCASSTGQGVIQPQHFGDGTRLSIL.

For the CDR3, the DNA is TGTGCCACCAGTGAAGCCTTAGGGGGCGTGAACACTGAAGCTTTCTTT. This sequence encodes CATSEALGGVNTEAFF. The V gene is TRBV24-1, the J gene TRBJ1-1, with 7 positions matching TRBD1. The CDR3 covers 16 residues. Germline assignment: CDR1 KGHDR and CDR2 SFDVKD. Losses at the gene ends were 4 bases for V and 0 bases for J; bases not matched to a gene: 7.

The chain is built from TRBV7-9 and TRBJ2-7, with a tentative D call TRBD1 (6 bases). The CDR3 is 14 residues long. Trimming shortened V by 5 bases and J by 5 bases, and 16 bases separated the two germline ends. Germline CDR1 reads SEHNR; CDR2 reads FQNEAQ (reference sequence). The CDR3 DNA sequence: TGTGCCAGCAGCCTCCCGACAGGCCTTGACGAGCAGTACTTC. Translation gives CASSLPTGLDEQYF. Using reference TRBV7-9 and TRBJ2-7 for the parts outside the CDR3, the full variable domain is DTGVSQNPRHKITKRGQNVTFRCDPISEHNRLYWYRQTLGQGPEFLTYFQNEAQLEKSRLLSDRFSAERPKGSFSTLEIQRTEQGDSAMYLCASSLPTGLDEQYFGPGTRLTVT.

V usage is TRBV11-3 and J usage is TRBJ2-1; D possibly corresponds to TRBD1 (6 bases). The V gene lost 5 bases and the J gene lost 8 bases, with 19 bases spanning the gap. In germline, CDR1 is SGHNT, CDR2 YENEEA. This CDR3 has 15 amino acids. The CDR3 DNA reads as TGTGCCAGCAGCCCCGTCGGGGACAAGGGCGATGAGCAGTTCTTC. This sequence encodes CASSPVGDKGDEQFF.

This chain joins TRBV6-4 and TRBJ1-6, with 9 bases aligning to TRBD1. The CDR3 spans 15 residues. V shed 2 bases, J shed 7 bases, and the junction held 3 bases outside the gene matches. Germline-derived CDR1 and CDR2 are MRHNA and SNTAGT. CDR3 in amino acids: CASSDLGQGNSPLHF. DNA for the CDR3: TGTGCCAGCAGTGACCTGGGACAGGGAAATTCACCCCTCCACTTT.

The J gene is TRBJ1-1, the V gene TRBV19; TRBD1 agrees at 7 bases. From germline, CDR1 is LNHDA and CDR2 SQIVND (reference sequence). J lost 4 bases, V lost 6 bases, and 11 bases had no gene match. The CDR3 totals 15 residues. CDR3 in DNA: TGTGCCAGTAGAGGGGTCGAGGGGGCGGCCACTGAAGCTTTCTTT. Residues: CASRGVEGAATEAFF.

This clone is a singleton in its sample. The V gene is TRBV30, the J gene TRBJ1-2; TRBD1 matches at 9 bases. Unmatched junction bases numbered 6, after V lost 0 bases and J lost 4 bases. Germline values: CDR1 GTSNPN, CDR2 SVGIG (reference sequence). The CDR3 is 15 amino acids. This CDR3 reads CAWSVPGQGFYGYTF. The CDR3 region has the DNA TGTGCCTGGAGTGTACCGGGACAGGGATTCTATGGCTACACCTTC.

CDR3 DNA: TGTGCCAGCAACCTAGCGGGGGTACAAGAGACCCAGTACTTC. Protein sequence: CASNLAGVQETQYF. The chain is built from TRBV3-1 (or the pseudogene TRBV3-2) and TRBJ2-5, with TRBD2 matching over 10 bases. The CDR3 totals 14 residues. Germline V gives CDR1 LGHDT, CDR2 YNNKEL (reference sequence). J lost 2 bases, V lost 7 bases, and 4 bases had no gene match.

The V gene is TRBV18, the J gene TRBJ1-4; a possible D gene is TRBD1 (6 bases). V was pared by 2 bases and J by 8 bases, with 15 bases between. The CDR3 totals 15 residues. The germline V gene encodes CDR1 KGHSH and CDR2 LQKENI. This CDR3 reads CASSPTTGIGEKLFF. CDR3 nucleotide sequence: TGTGCCAGCTCACCAACTACAGGGATCGGAGAAAAACTGTTTTTT.

The V call is TRBV6-2 or TRBV6-3, the J call TRBJ1-6, with 8 nucleotides matching TRBD1. The V and J ends lost 6 bases and 5 bases, in that order; junction bases with no gene match: 3. CDR3 size: 14 residues. CDR1 is MNHEY, CDR2 SVGEGT, per germline. Here the CDR3 reads CASSGQGNNSPLHF. CDR3 in DNA: TGTGCCAGCAGCGGACAGGGAAATAATTCACCCCTCCACTTT.

This chain joins TRBV30 and TRBJ2-1; TRBD1 or TRBD2 may be the D gene (5 bases each). The V gene lost 6 bases and the J gene lost 1 base, with 10 bases spanning the gap. The CDR3 length is 13 residues. The germline CDR1 and CDR2 sequences are GTSNPN and SVGIG (reference sequence). The DNA of the CDR3 is TGTGCCTGCCCGGGGCTTTCCTACAATGAGCAGTTCTTC. Amino acids: CACPGLSYNEQFF.

J is TRBJ1-4 and V is TRBV21-1; the table's TRBD1 call for D was not verified on the DNA. TRBV21-1 is listed as a pseudogene. The CDR3 is 17 residues long. DNA of the CDR3: TGTGCCAGCAGCAAGGCAAAAGGACATGGCCGGAATGAAAAACTGTTTTTT. It yields the protein CASSKAKGHGRNEKLFF.

The chain has TRBV7-3 and TRBJ2-5; 8 bases are shared with TRBD1. CDR1 SGHTA and CDR2 FQGTGA come from the germline V gene. The CDR3 has 15 amino acids. Unmatched junction bases numbered 7, after V lost 0 bases and J lost 7 bases. In nucleotides, the CDR3 is TGTGCCAGCAGCTTAACCCCTGGAGGACAGGGGACCCAGTACTTC. Translation gives CASSLTPGGQGTQYF. Full variable domain (remainder filled in from reference TRBV7-3 and TRBJ2-5): GAGVSQTPSNKVTEKGKYVELRCDPISGHTALYWYRQSLGQGPEFLIYFQGTGAADDSGLPNDRFFAVRPEGSVSTLKIQRTERGDSAVYLCASSLTPGGQGTQYFGPGTRLLVL.

The chain carries TRBV19 and TRBJ2-5; D is perhaps TRBD1 (6 bases). This CDR3 has 16 amino acids. Trimming left V 3 bases short and J 4 bases short, with 18 bases between. The V gene's germline CDR1 is LNHDA and CDR2 SQIVND (reference sequence). The CDR3 is CASSIGLFGRGETQYF. CDR3 nucleotides: TGTGCCAGTAGTATTGGGTTGTTCGGCAGGGGAGAGACCCAGTACTTC.

This rearrangement joins TRBV10-3 to TRBJ1-5; D uncertain. Germline V gene lookup returns CDR1 ENHRY and CDR2 SYGVKD. Between the trimmed V and J ends, which lost 7 bases and 3 bases, there was a span of 10 bases. The CDR3 covers 13 residues. The CDR3 bases are TGTGCCATCACGTCCAATCCCAATCAGCCCCAGCATTTT. It specifies CAITSNPNQPQHF.

V usage is TRBV6-2 or TRBV6-3 and J usage is TRBJ2-3; 7 bases fit TRBD1. CDR1 is MNHEY and CDR2 is SVGEGT in the germline V gene. The ends lost 5 bases at V and 0 bases at J; junction bases unmatched: 5. This CDR3 is 15 amino acids long. CDR3 bases: TGTGCCAGCAGTCGGACAGGTTCTAGCACAGATACGCAGTATTTT. Its translation: CASSRTGSSTDTQYF.

The V gene is TRBV28, the J gene TRBJ1-3; 7 bases match TRBD1. The V segment lost 3 bases and the J segment 0 bases; nucleotides outside the gene matches: 2. Germline V gene lookup returns CDR1 MDHEN and CDR2 SYDVKM. CDR3 size: 15 residues. CDR3 sequence reads: CASSLDRFSGNTIYF. The CDR3 coding sequence is TGTGCCAGCAGTTTGGACAGGTTCTCTGGAAACACCATATATTTT.

This sequence joins TRBV3-1 (or the pseudogene TRBV3-2) and TRBJ1-2; a possible D gene is TRBD1 (5 bases). This CDR3 has 13 residues. Between the trimmed V and J ends, which lost 4 bases and 7 bases, there was a span of 13 bases. CDR1 is LGHDT, CDR2 YNNKEL, per germline (reference sequence). The CDR3 region has the DNA TGTGCCAGCAGCCCCGGGAGGGACGGTGGCTACACCTTC. Translated, it gives CASSPGRDGGYTF.

The chain joins TRBV6-5 to TRBJ1-5, with D hard to call. V lost 2 bases to trimming and J lost 7 bases, with 12 bases between them. The CDR3 sequence is 14 residues long. CDR1 is MNHEY, CDR2 SVGAGI, per germline. The CDR3 coding sequence is TGTGCCAGCAGTTACGAGTTCGCGGGCCAGCCCCAGCATTTT. It translates to CASSYEFAGQPQHF.

The rearrangement joins TRBV6-5 to TRBJ1-6; D possibly corresponds to TRBD1 (5 bases). Germline CDR1 is MNHEY and CDR2 is SVGAGI. This CDR3 is built from 15 residues. Trimming left V 6 bases short and J 7 bases short, with 16 bases between. In DNA form, the CDR3 reads TGTGCCAGCAGAATCTTCGGGGGAGACAATTCACCCCTCCACTTT. Translating gives CASRIFGGDNSPLHF.

This chain connects TRBV5-4 to TRBJ2-4; the D is unclear. Between the trimmed V and J ends, which lost 0 bases and 6 bases, there was a span of 10 bases. The CDR3 is 14 amino acids. Germline V CDR1 and CDR2: SGHNT, YYREEE (reference sequence). In nucleotides, the CDR3 is TGTGCCAGCAGCTTGGGACGAGACGGAAACATTCAGTACTTC. Translated: CASSLGRDGNIQYF.

J is TRBJ2-3 and V is TRBV3-1 (or the pseudogene TRBV3-2), with 12 bases identical to TRBD2. The CDR3 runs to 15 residues. V shed 4 bases, J shed 4 bases, and the junction held 3 bases outside the gene matches. The germline CDR1 and CDR2 sequences are LGHDT and YNNKEL (reference sequence). The DNA for the CDR3 is TGTGCCAGCAGCCGCCCTAGCGGGGGGGCAGATACGCAGTATTTT. Translation gives CASSRPSGGADTQYF.

This sequence joins TRBV30 and TRBJ1-4; the D is unclear. This CDR3 spans 11 amino acids. Germline CDR1 and CDR2: GTSNPN and SVGIG (reference sequence). The germline V and J ends were trimmed by 4 bases and 8 bases, with 8 bases remaining between them. This chain's CDR3 is CAWTVTEKLFF. Here the CDR3 DNA reads TGTGCCTGGACCGTGACCGAAAAACTGTTTTTT. The full variable domain, its missing parts supplied by reference TRBV30 and TRBJ1-4, is SQTIHQWPATLVQPVGSPLSLECTVEGTSNPNLYWYRQAAGRGLQLLFYSVGIGQISSEVPQNLSASRPQDRQFILSSKKLLLSDSGFYLCAWTVTEKLFFGSGTQLSVL.

V and J are TRBV9 and TRBJ1-6; tentatively, D is TRBD1 (6 bases). The ends were cut back, 3 bases at V and 3 bases at J, with 7 bases in the middle. CDR3 length: 14 residues. CDR1 SGDLS and CDR2 YYNGEE come from the germline V gene. CDR3 nucleotide sequence: TGTGCCAGCAGCGGGGGACACTATAATTCACCCCTCCACTTT. Its protein is CASSGGHYNSPLHF.